The 22 T cell receptor beta chains presented below share a single source sample, sequenced in a study of blood T cell repertoires in COVID-19. Using immunoSEQ multiplex PCR, the repertoire was profiled, and TCRdb retains in-frame clones only, with some absent. The table records roughly 440,000 clones, about nine tenths of them present only once. Specimen: peripheral blood. Source of these receptors: a woman aged 45-59 years with COVID-19, enrolled during active disease.

The rearrangement uses TRBV7-8 and TRBJ1-2, with 7 bases that match TRBD1. This CDR3 has 14 amino acids. After removal of 4 bases from V and 0 bases from J, the junction contained 2 bases not matched to a gene. Germline-derived CDR1 and CDR2 are SGHVS and FQNEAQ. CDR3 protein: CASSSTGTNYGYTF. The DNA of the CDR3 is TGTGCCAGCAGCTCGACAGGGACTAACTATGGCTACACCTTC.

The J gene is TRBJ2-1, the V gene TRBV27, with 8 bases matching TRBD2. This CDR3 spans 15 amino acids. The V and J ends lost 6 bases and 3 bases, in that order; junction bases with no gene match: 7. Germline values: CDR1 MNHEY, CDR2 SMNVEV (reference sequence). CDR3: CASSDGGAVYNEQFF. DNA of the CDR3: TGTGCCAGCAGCGACGGGGGGGCGGTCTACAATGAGCAGTTCTTC.

The chain couples TRBV2 to TRBJ1-1; D is ambiguous. From germline, CDR1 is SNHLY and CDR2 FYNNEI. Trimming left V 7 bases short and J 3 bases short, with 12 bases between. This CDR3 is 13 amino acids long. The CDR3 DNA is TGTGCCAGCAAACTAGAGCCGGACACTGAAGCTTTCTTT. Translated, it gives CASKLEPDTEAFF.

The sample holds one count of this clone. The rearrangement links TRBV5-6 to TRBJ1-6, with D possibly matching TRBD1 (6 bases). CDR3 length: 16 amino acids. Germline V lookup: CDR1 SGHDT, CDR2 YYEEEE. With 4 bases removed from V and 0 bases from J, the gap between germline ends came to 11 bases. The CDR3 loop reads CASSRLDSSYNSPLHF. The DNA of the CDR3 is TGTGCCAGCAGCCGACTGGACAGCTCCTATAATTCACCCCTCCACTTT.

This clone was seen a handful of times. The genes are TRBV12-3 or TRBV12-4 and TRBJ1-1; D possibly corresponds to TRBD1 (6 bases). V lost 6 bases and J 6 bases, leaving 14 bases between the germline ends. The CDR3 is 13 amino acids. The CDR3 nucleotides are TGTGCCAGCAGCCAACGTCGACAGGCTGAAGCTTTCTTT. Encoded protein: CASSQRRQAEAFF.

The chain combines TRBV7-9 with TRBJ1-4, with D hard to call. Germline CDR1 reads SEHNR; CDR2 reads FQNEAQ (reference sequence). The CDR3 is made up of 16 amino acids. The germline V and J ends were trimmed by 2 bases and 7 bases, with 17 bases remaining between them. DNA of the CDR3: TGTGCCAGCAGCTTATACGGAGGACGGGGAGGTGAAAAACTGTTTTTT. This sequence encodes CASSLYGGRGGEKLFF.

The genes are TRBV15 and TRBJ1-2, with TRBD1 identical over 7 bases. This CDR3 has 18 residues. The germline CDR1 and CDR2 sequences are LNHNV and YYDKDF (reference sequence). V shed 5 bases, J shed 1 base, and the junction held 16 bases outside the gene matches. The CDR3 DNA follows: TGTGCCACCAGCGAAAGGATACTGAGACAGGGCATTAACTATGGCTACACCTTC. The encoded protein is CATSERILRQGINYGYTF.

The chain employs TRBV24-1 and TRBJ2-3; perhaps TRBD1 as D (6 bases). This CDR3 has 13 amino acids. Germline assignment: CDR1 KGHDR and CDR2 SFDVKD. Trimming pared 12 bases from V and 0 bases from J, leaving 12 bases between. CDR3 DNA: TGTGCCCCCAACGGACAGAGCACAGATACGCAGTATTTT. Translated: CAPNGQSTDTQYF.

This clone was observed once. The chain uses TRBV15 and TRBJ1-4, with D hard to call. V lost 0 bases and J lost 7, with 12 bases in between. The CDR3 has 15 amino acids. CDR1 LNHNV and CDR2 YYDKDF come from the germline V gene (reference sequence). CDR3 bases: TGTGCCACCAGCAGAGACGGTTTTGTTAGTGAAAAACTGTTTTTT. Protein: CATSRDGFVSEKLFF.

The gene calls are TRBV5-1 and TRBJ1-1; 9 bases match TRBD1. V trimming: 4 bases; J trimming: 4 bases; junction bases outside the gene matches: 2. The germline V gene encodes CDR1 SGHRS and CDR2 YFSETQ. This CDR3 has 13 amino acids. Here the CDR3 reads CASSQTGGTEAFF. For the CDR3, the DNA is TGCGCCAGCAGCCAGACAGGGGGCACTGAAGCTTTCTTT.

This chain connects TRBV9 to TRBJ1-1; D unclear. Trimming pared 7 bases from V and 4 bases from J, leaving 11 bases between. This CDR3 has 12 amino acids. Per germline, CDR1 SGDLS and CDR2 YYNGEE. This CDR3 is CASDTPPTEAFF. In DNA form, the CDR3 reads TGTGCCAGCGACACCCCACCCACTGAAGCTTTCTTT.

The chain combines TRBV3-1 (or the pseudogene TRBV3-2) with TRBJ1-6; 7 bases agree with TRBD1. The germline V gene encodes CDR1 LGHDT and CDR2 YNNKEL (reference sequence). The CDR3 consists of 14 residues. V lost 2 bases to trimming and J lost 8 bases; unmatched junction nucleotides: 3. CDR3 DNA sequence: TGTGCCAGCAGCCAAAGGACAGGCTATTCACCCCTCCACTTT. This gives the protein CASSQRTGYSPLHF.

This chain connects TRBV30 to TRBJ2-1, with 8 bases aligning to TRBD2. The germline V gene has CDR1 GTSNPN and CDR2 SVGIG (reference sequence). The ends lost 6 bases at V and 8 bases at J; junction bases unmatched: 9. The CDR3 spans 13 residues. DNA of the CDR3: TGTGCCTGCCCTGGGCGGGGGGCGGATGAGCAGTTCTTC. Translation: CACPGRGADEQFF. The whole variable domain, filled in from reference TRBV30 and TRBJ2-1, reads SQTIHQWPATLVQPVGSPLSLECTVEGTSNPNLYWYRQAAGRGLQLLFYSVGIGQISSEVPQNLSASRPQDRQFILSSKKLLLSDSGFYLCACPGRGADEQFFGPGTRLTVL.

This clone was found a few times. This sequence joins TRBV5-1 and TRBJ1-2; a weak D match, TRBD1 (5 bases). The CDR3 length is 13 residues. Germline loops: CDR1 SGHRS, CDR2 YFSETQ. The germline V and J ends were trimmed by 2 bases and 8 bases, with 13 bases remaining between them. The DNA of the CDR3 is TGCGCCAGCAGCTTAGGACAAGTTGACGGCTACACCTTC. Its translation is CASSLGQVDGYTF.

The J gene is TRBJ1-1, the V gene TRBV19; no reliable D call. The CDR3 length is 13 residues. The germline V and J ends were trimmed by 4 bases and 2 bases, with 8 bases remaining between them. The germline V gene encodes CDR1 LNHDA and CDR2 SQIVND (reference sequence). The CDR3 nucleotides are TGTGCCAGTAGTAGGAGCCTAAACACTGAAGCTTTCTTT. Its protein is CASSRSLNTEAFF.

The chain combines TRBV14 with TRBJ2-1, with 8 nucleotides matching TRBD1. CDR3 length equals 13 residues. V shed 4 bases, J shed 7 bases, and the junction held 3 bases outside the gene matches. CDR1 and CDR2 (germline): SGHDN, FVKESK. The chain's CDR3 is CASSLNRGNEQFF. CDR3 sequence (DNA): TGTGCCAGCAGCCTTAACAGGGGGAATGAGCAGTTCTTC.

This chain links TRBV29-1 with TRBJ2-2; the match to TRBD1 covers 9 bases. With V trimmed by 8 bases and J by 2 bases, 6 bases remained unmatched. Germline values: CDR1 SQVTM, CDR2 ANQGSEA. This CDR3 comprises 14 residues. The CDR3 sequence is CSYRGPINTGELFF. CDR3 in DNA: TGCAGCTACAGGGGGCCAATTAACACCGGGGAGCTGTTTTTT.

The CDR3 reads CASSVDLGQRGYTF. DNA for the CDR3: TGTGCCAGCAGCGTAGACCTTGGACAGCGTGGCTACACCTTC. The chain has TRBV9 and TRBJ1-2; TRBD1 is a possible D gene (6 bases). The CDR3 runs 14 residues. Germline CDR1 is SGDLS and CDR2 is YYNGEE. Trimming shortened V by 0 bases and J by 7 bases, and 13 bases separated the two germline ends.

The V gene is TRBV2, the J gene TRBJ2-6; 12 bases are shared with TRBD1. J lost 0 bases, V lost 6 bases, and 0 bases had no gene match. The CDR3 runs to 16 residues. Per the germline V gene, CDR1 is SNHLY and CDR2 is FYNNEI. The CDR3 region has the DNA TGTGCCAGCAGGGGACAGGGGGCCTCTGGGGCCAACGTCCTGACTTTC. This gives the protein CASRGQGASGANVLTF.

The chain links TRBV7-9 to TRBJ1-5; D gene uncertain. Trimming cost V 5 bases and J 11 bases, with 16 bases left between them. This CDR3 has 13 amino acids. CDR1 is SEHNR and CDR2 is FQNEAQ in the germline V gene (reference sequence). The DNA for the CDR3 is TGTGCCAGCAGCGTAGATGGACCGGGAGCCCAGCATTTT. Encoded protein: CASSVDGPGAQHF.

The genes are TRBV5-1 and TRBJ2-7; D call uncertain. Trimming cost V 4 bases and J 3 bases, with 8 bases left between them. The CDR3 has 12 residues. CDR1 is SGHRS, CDR2 YFSETQ, per germline. CDR3 residues: CASSVAGYEQYF. CDR3 nucleotide sequence: TGCGCCAGCAGCGTGGCAGGCTACGAGCAGTACTTC.

The chain is built from TRBV2 and TRBJ1-1; D call uncertain. This CDR3 region has 14 residues. From germline, CDR1 is SNHLY and CDR2 FYNNEI. V dropped 5 bases and J dropped 3 bases, with 13 bases sitting between them. The CDR3: CASSHGNLDTEAFF. The CDR3 nucleotides read TGTGCCAGCAGTCACGGGAACCTGGACACTGAAGCTTTCTTT.